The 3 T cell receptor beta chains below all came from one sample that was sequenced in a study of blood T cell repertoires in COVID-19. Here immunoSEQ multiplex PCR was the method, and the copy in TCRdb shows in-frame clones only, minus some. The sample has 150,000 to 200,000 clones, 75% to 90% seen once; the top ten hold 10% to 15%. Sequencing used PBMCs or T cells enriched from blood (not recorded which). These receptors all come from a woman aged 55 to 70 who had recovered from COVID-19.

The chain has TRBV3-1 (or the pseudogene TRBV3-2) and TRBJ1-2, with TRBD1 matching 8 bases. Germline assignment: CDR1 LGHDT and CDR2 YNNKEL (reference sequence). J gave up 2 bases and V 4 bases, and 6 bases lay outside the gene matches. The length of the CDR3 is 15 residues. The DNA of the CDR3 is TGTGCCAGCAGCCCCGGTAGGACAGGGAACTATGGCTACACCTTC. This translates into CASSPGRTGNYGYTF.

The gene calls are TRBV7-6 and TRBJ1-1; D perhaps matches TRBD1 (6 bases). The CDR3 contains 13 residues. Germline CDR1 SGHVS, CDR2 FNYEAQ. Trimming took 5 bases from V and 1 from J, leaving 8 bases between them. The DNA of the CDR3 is TGTGCCAGCAGCGAGACAGGGAACACTGAAGCTTTCTTT. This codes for CASSETGNTEAFF.

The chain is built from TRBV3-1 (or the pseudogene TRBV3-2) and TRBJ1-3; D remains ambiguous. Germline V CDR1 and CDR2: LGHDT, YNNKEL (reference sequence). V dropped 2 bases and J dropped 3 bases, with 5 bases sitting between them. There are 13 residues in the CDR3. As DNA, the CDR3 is TGTGCCAGCAGCCAACACGGTGGAAACACCATATATTTT. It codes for CASSQHGGNTIYF.